The T cell receptor (beta chain) described here comes from a study of T cell responses to AZD1222 COVID-19 vaccine. Findings and caveats of the study: Mapped onto spike, vaccine-associated CD4 TCRs spanned it and were dominant at 160-218 and 743-854. Donors skewed white British and female; clonal diversity was possibly underestimated. The peak T cell response came first, and repertoires were sampled only after it. Seropositive AZD1222 recipients at baseline numbered only 6 or 7.

The germline V and J ends were trimmed by 4 bases and 0 bases, with 12 bases remaining between them. Germline V gene data show CDR1 as SNHLY and CDR2 as FYNNEI. This CDR3 is 16 amino acids long. Of note for this clone: The antigen is undetermined.

Profiling relied on immunoSEQ multiplex PCR, and the TCRdb table lists in-frame clones only, not all of them. The sample lists 150,000 to 200,000 clones, less than 95% seen once, with 0.64% in the top ten. The sequenced sample was peripheral blood, obtained on day 0 of AZD1222 vaccination. The TCR originated in an adult in good health. The J gene is TRBJ1-4, the V gene TRBV2; D possibly corresponds to TRBD1 (6 bases). CDR3 sequence reads: CASSGGASATNEKLFF. The DNA of the CDR3 is TGTGCCAGCAGTGGGGGGGCCAGCGCAACTAATGAAAAACTGTTTTTT.